This T cell receptor (beta chain) was identified during a study of identifying expanded T cells in peripheral blood. General study findings and limits: Clone count variance between roughly 2-week samples rose with total template count.

The method was immunoSEQ multiplex PCR; TCRdb's version includes in-frame clones alone and lacks a portion of them. The data hold about 100,000 clones, with approximately 88% observed a single time. This CDR3 is 13 amino acids long. From germline, CDR1 is MNHNS and CDR2 SASEGT. V dropped 4 bases and J dropped 4 bases, with 10 bases sitting between them. As to this clone: Its antigen is as yet unknown.

The rearrangement joins TRBV6-1 to TRBJ1-2; no reliable D call. Sample: blood. The sequence was collected from a person aged 18 to 75 in good health. The DNA for the CDR3 is TGTGCCAGCAGTGGTCCAGGTTTCTATGGCTACACCTTC. It specifies CASSGPGFYGYTF.